The subject of this entry is one T cell receptor (beta chain). The sample originates from a study of cytomegalovirus exposure and HLA in healthy donors. The germline gives CDR1 SEHNR, CDR2 FQNEAQ (reference sequence). The length of the CDR3 is 15 residues. V dropped 2 bases and J dropped 4 bases, with 9 bases sitting between them. Assay: immunoSEQ multiplex PCR; the TCRdb copy retains only in-frame clones and omits some. The sample has around 300,000 clones; roughly nine tenths are singletons. Sequenced sample: PBMCs. The rearrangement joins TRBV7-9 to TRBJ2-6; TRBD2 is a possible D gene (5 bases). This receptor was identified in a woman aged 25 to 39 in good health and CMV-seropositive. The CDR3 sequence is CASSLRGMGANVLTF. The CDR3 nucleotides are TGTGCCAGCAGCTTACGGGGAATGGGGGCCAACGTCCTGACTTTC.